This entry describes one TCR beta chain. The source of the sample is a study of CD4 T cells in relation to SARS-CoV-2 and coronaviruses. Profiled with immunoSEQ multiplex PCR; TCRdb holds only in-frame clones, not every one. The sample includes 30,000 to 45,000 clones, 85% to 90% seen only once; the top ten take approximately 8.8%. The V end lost 6 bases, the J end lost 15 bases, and 21 bases lay between the germline ends. From germline, CDR1 is MNHNY and CDR2 SVGAGI (reference sequence). This CDR3 spans 13 amino acids. The chain has TRBV6-6 and TRBJ2-4; the D call may be TRBD1 or TRBD2 (5 bases each). The sequence derives from an adult with COVID-19. The sequenced sample consisted of memory CD4+ T cells from PBMCs. The CDR3 coding sequence is TGTGCCAGCAGAGCCCGGGACCTCCCCTTTTGGTACTTC. This translates into CASRARDLPFWYF.